These 27 T cell receptor beta chains were sequenced from one sample in a study of blood T cell repertoires in COVID-19. Clones were read by immunoSEQ multiplex PCR, and TCRdb kept only the in-frame ones, dropping some. Here the sample spans roughly 110,000 clones, approximately 78% being singletons. Sample: peripheral blood. The receptors shown here come from a man aged 65-85 years with acute or convalescent COVID-19.

The V call is TRBV6-1, the J call TRBJ1-3, with 8 bases fitting TRBD1. Germline-derived CDR1 and CDR2 are MNHNS and SASEGT. The V gene end was trimmed by 4 bases and the J gene end by 1 base; junction bases not matched to a gene: 9. This CDR3 comprises 17 residues. The CDR3 nucleotides are TGTGCCAGCAGTGGAGGTAGACAGGGGACTTCTGGAAACACCATATATTTT. Protein: CASSGGRQGTSGNTIYF.

As DNA, the CDR3 is TGTGCCAGCAGCGTAGCTGACTATGGCTACACCTTC. Residues: CASSVADYGYTF. The chain is built from TRBV9 and TRBJ1-2; D remains ambiguous. Germline CDR1 SGDLS, CDR2 YYNGEE. The V end was cut by 0 bases, the J end by 3 bases, with 3 bases between. There are 12 residues in the CDR3.

The J gene is TRBJ1-5, the V gene TRBV6-4; D gene unclear. The CDR3 runs to 13 residues. Looked up from germline, CDR1 is MRHNA and CDR2 is SNTAGT. Between the trimmed V and J ends, which lost 5 bases and 2 bases, there was a span of 7 bases. The CDR3 region has the DNA TGTGCCAGCAGTCAACACCGCAATCAGCCCCAGCATTTT. It encodes CASSQHRNQPQHF.

A single count supports this clone. Other DNA sequences in the same sample also yield this CDR3. CDR3 residues: CASSSTSGSYNEQFF. CDR3 sequence (DNA): TGTGCCAGCAGCTCCACTAGCGGTTCTTACAATGAGCAGTTCTTC. The rearrangement links TRBV7-2 to TRBJ2-1; 8 bases fit TRBD2. Germline assignment: CDR1 SGHTA and CDR2 FQGNSA. The CDR3 covers 15 residues. Trimming cost V 4 bases and J 4 bases; bases outside gene matches: 6. Variable domain in full (rest from reference TRBV7-2 and TRBJ2-1): GAGVSQSPSNKVTEKGKDVELRCDPISGHTALYWYRQSLGQGLEFLIYFQGNSAPDKSGLPSDRFSAERTGGSVSTLTIQRTQQEDSAVYLCASSSTSGSYNEQFFGPGTRLTVL.

In DNA, the CDR3 is TGCGCCAGCAGCTTGTCTCCTTTAGGAGGGAACACTGAAGCTTTCTTT. It encodes CASSLSPLGGNTEAFF. This sequence joins TRBV5-1 and TRBJ1-1, with unresolved D. V was shortened by 1 base and J by 1 base, with 14 bases between the two germline ends. The CDR3 extends over 16 amino acids. Germline V gives CDR1 SGHRS, CDR2 YFSETQ.

The V gene is TRBV19, the J gene TRBJ1-1, with a possible D match to TRBD1 (5 bases). This CDR3 comprises 13 residues. CDR1 and CDR2 (germline): LNHDA, SQIVND (reference sequence). V was shortened by 6 bases and J by 3 bases, with 11 bases between the two germline ends. The chain's CDR3 is CASSTGDHTEAFF. The CDR3 bases are TGTGCCAGTAGCACGGGGGATCACACTGAAGCTTTCTTT.

This clone was counted a few times. The chain couples TRBV24-1 to TRBJ2-3, with a possible D match to TRBD1 (6 bases). This CDR3 is 15 amino acids long. V was trimmed by 6 bases and J by 2 bases, leaving 14 bases between them. Germline V gene sequence: CDR1 KGHDR, CDR2 SFDVKD. In DNA form, the CDR3 reads TGTGCCACCAGTAGGGCCTTGGGGGCCACAGATACGCAGTATTTT. Translated, it gives CATSRALGATDTQYF.

V gene TRBV12-3 or TRBV12-4 combines with J gene TRBJ1-5; no reliable D call. CDR3 length: 13 residues. V was trimmed by 6 bases and J by 11 bases, leaving 17 bases between them. This chain's CDR3 is CASSNTDTAAQHF. The DNA for the CDR3 is TGTGCCAGCAGCAATACCGACACGGCAGCCCAGCATTTT.

The chain recombines TRBV4-2 with TRBJ2-2; 9 bases fit TRBD2. CDR1 is LGHNA, CDR2 YNFKEQ, per germline. The CDR3 contains 16 residues. Trimming at V came to 1 base and at J to 5 bases, leaving 5 bases not matched to a gene. CDR3 protein: CASSQGVSGRTGELFF. The CDR3 nucleotides are TGTGCCAGCAGCCAAGGGGTTAGCGGGAGAACCGGGGAGCTGTTTTTT.

The J gene is TRBJ1-2, the V gene TRBV19; D is ambiguous. This CDR3 has 13 residues. Germline CDR1 is LNHDA and CDR2 is SQIVND (reference sequence). V lost 2 bases, J lost 0 bases, and 4 bases lay in between. The CDR3 coding sequence is TGTGCCAGTAGTATACAGGCTAACTATGGCTACACCTTC. Protein sequence: CASSIQANYGYTF.

This clone was recorded a few times. This chain joins TRBV5-1 and TRBJ2-3; 12 bases align to TRBD2. CDR1 is SGHRS and CDR2 is YFSETQ in the germline V gene. Losses at the gene ends were 3 bases for V and 5 bases for J; bases not matched to a gene: 7. The CDR3 runs 16 residues. The CDR3 DNA reads as TGCGCCAGCAGCTATCCACGACTAGCGGGGGAAGATACGCAGTATTTT. It is translated as CASSYPRLAGEDTQYF.

The CDR3 DNA is TGTGCCAGCAGCTTGGGCACGCTAGCGGGAGGAGAGACCCAGTACTTC. Translated, it gives CASSLGTLAGGETQYF. J is TRBJ2-5 and V is TRBV5-4, with TRBD2 matching 11 bases. The CDR3 length is 16 residues. Germline trimming cut 0 bases from V and 4 bases from J; bases unmatched to any gene: 5. The germline V gene has CDR1 SGHNT and CDR2 YYREEE (reference sequence).

The V gene is TRBV5-8, the J gene TRBJ1-2, with D possibly TRBD1 on 5 matching bases. This CDR3 has 13 amino acids. Germline CDR1 reads SGHTS; CDR2 reads YDEGEE. V was cut by 0 bases and J by 4 bases, with 7 bases left in between. The CDR3, as DNA: TGTGCCAGCAGCTTGGGTGGGGCCTATGGCTACACCTTC. It is translated as CASSLGGAYGYTF.

The V gene is TRBV28, the J gene TRBJ1-2; D remains unclear. V lost 6 bases and J 4 bases, leaving 15 bases between the germline ends. The CDR3 is 14 residues long. Looked up from germline, CDR1 is MDHEN and CDR2 is SYDVKM. DNA for the CDR3: TGTGCCAGCAGGGAGGGTTCCGGGTCCTATGGCTACACCTTC. Translated, it gives CASREGSGSYGYTF.

The chain carries TRBV9 and TRBJ2-5; D perhaps matches TRBD1 (5 bases). The CDR3 consists of 18 residues. The V end lost 4 bases, the J end lost 4 bases, and 26 bases lay between the germline ends. Germline V gene sequence: CDR1 SGDLS, CDR2 YYNGEE. The DNA of the CDR3 is TGTGCCAGCAGCTCTACTTCCGGTGCTTGGGGCCGTGGAGAGACCCAGTACTTC. It encodes CASSSTSGAWGRGETQYF.

The V gene is TRBV10-3, the J gene TRBJ2-7, with a weak D call TRBD2 (5 bases). Germline values: CDR1 ENHRY, CDR2 SYGVKD. V lost 4 bases, J lost 2 bases, and 15 bases lay in between. This CDR3 comprises 15 residues. The CDR3 region is CAISGGDSNTYEQYF. The DNA of the CDR3 is TGTGCCATCAGTGGGGGAGACTCGAACACCTACGAGCAGTACTTC.

The chain employs TRBV2 and TRBJ1-5; a weak D match, TRBD1 (5 bases). Germline V gene lookup returns CDR1 SNHLY and CDR2 FYNNEI. Trimming took off 7 bases at V and 7 bases at J, with 14 bases between the two ends. This CDR3 comprises 13 residues. The DNA of the CDR3 is TGTGCCAGCATGGGGGGGACGGCCCAGCCCCAGCATTTT. Its protein is CASMGGTAQPQHF.

The chain uses TRBV12-3 or TRBV12-4 and TRBJ1-2; D gene ambiguous. V gave up 6 bases and J gave up 8 bases, with 16 bases separating them. There are 13 residues in the CDR3. CDR3 nucleotide sequence: TGTGCCAGCAGCACCCCTTGGTCACAGGGCTACACCTTC. Protein product: CASSTPWSQGYTF.

This clone came up once. The genes are TRBV5-8 and TRBJ1-5; 11 bases align to TRBD1. CDR3 length: 17 amino acids. V lost 4 bases, J lost 1 base, and 7 bases stayed unmatched. Germline values: CDR1 SGHTS, CDR2 YDEGEE. CDR3 nucleotides: TGTGCCAGCAGCCCCGGACAGGGGGCACAGAGCAATCAGCCCCAGCATTTT. This translates into CASSPGQGAQSNQPQHF.

This clone was recorded only once. The chain couples TRBV24-1 to TRBJ1-2; TRBD1 matches 7 bases. The germline V gene encodes CDR1 KGHDR and CDR2 SFDVKD. This CDR3 contains 14 residues. Trimming removed 10 bases from V and 0 bases from J; junction bases left unmatched: 7. The CDR3 loop reads CATGQDQANYGYTF. DNA for the CDR3: TGTGCCACTGGACAGGACCAGGCTAACTATGGCTACACCTTC.

V and J are TRBV12-1 and TRBJ1-6; the table assigns TRBD1, which was not confirmed against the DNA. TRBV12-1 is tagged as a pseudogene. The CDR3 is 13 residues long. The CDR3 region is CASSFDNNSPLHF. CDR3 in DNA: TGTGCCAGCAGCTTTGACAATAATTCACCCCTCCACTTT.

The J gene is TRBJ1-5, the V gene TRBV19, with TRBD1 matching over 7 bases. The V and J ends lost 5 bases and 1 base, in that order; junction bases with no gene match: 11. This CDR3 comprises 17 residues. The germline V gene has CDR1 LNHDA and CDR2 SQIVND (reference sequence). This CDR3 is CASSPGQMGRSNQPQHF. As DNA, the CDR3 is TGTGCCAGTAGTCCGGGACAGATGGGAAGAAGCAATCAGCCCCAGCATTTT.

The CDR3 DNA sequence: TGTGCCAGCTCGCGGGGGGCGATGAACTACGAGCAGTACTTC. This translates into CASSRGAMNYEQYF. This chain joins TRBV19 and TRBJ2-7, with 8 bases that match TRBD2. The ends lost 9 bases at V and 3 bases at J; junction bases unmatched: 10. This CDR3 contains 14 residues. CDR1 LNHDA and CDR2 SQIVND come from the germline V gene (reference sequence).

The sample holds one count of this clone. This chain uses TRBV28 with TRBJ1-2, with a tentative D call TRBD1 (6 bases). This CDR3 has 14 residues. Germline assignment: CDR1 MDHEN and CDR2 SYDVKM. Trimming took 6 bases from V and 2 from J, leaving 13 bases between them. The CDR3 protein is CASRTWTVNYGYTF. Here the CDR3 DNA reads TGTGCCAGCAGAACGTGGACAGTAAACTATGGCTACACCTTC.

The chain links TRBV6-5 to TRBJ1-1, with a tentative D call TRBD1 (6 bases). Germline CDR1 is MNHEY and CDR2 is SVGAGI. Trimming took 2 bases from V and 5 from J, leaving 9 bases between them. The CDR3 runs to 13 residues. In DNA form, the CDR3 reads TGTGCCAGCAGTTACGGGGGCTGGACTGAAGCTTTCTTT. It encodes CASSYGGWTEAFF.

The rearrangement links TRBV2 to TRBJ1-5; D possibly corresponds to TRBD1 (6 bases). The V gene's germline CDR1 is SNHLY and CDR2 FYNNEI. Between the trimmed V and J ends, which lost 7 bases and 5 bases, there was a span of 15 bases. The CDR3 consists of 14 residues. CDR3 region: CASTKTGWDQPQHF. The CDR3 coding sequence is TGTGCCAGCACCAAAACAGGGTGGGATCAGCCCCAGCATTTT. Full variable domain (rest looked up from reference TRBV2 and TRBJ1-5): EPEVTQTPSHQVTQMGQEVILRCVPISNHLYFYWYRQILGQKVEFLVSFYNNEISEKSEIFDDQFSVERPDGSNFTLKIRSTKLEDSAMYFCASTKTGWDQPQHFGDGTRLSIL.

The chain combines TRBV6-1 with TRBJ1-1; no firm D call. The ends were cut back, 0 bases at V and 5 bases at J, with 7 bases in the middle. The CDR3 extends over 13 amino acids. The germline V gene encodes CDR1 MNHNS and CDR2 SASEGT. The CDR3 DNA follows: TGTGCCAGCAGTGAAGCGAGGGTGACTGAAGCTTTCTTT. Translating gives CASSEARVTEAFF.